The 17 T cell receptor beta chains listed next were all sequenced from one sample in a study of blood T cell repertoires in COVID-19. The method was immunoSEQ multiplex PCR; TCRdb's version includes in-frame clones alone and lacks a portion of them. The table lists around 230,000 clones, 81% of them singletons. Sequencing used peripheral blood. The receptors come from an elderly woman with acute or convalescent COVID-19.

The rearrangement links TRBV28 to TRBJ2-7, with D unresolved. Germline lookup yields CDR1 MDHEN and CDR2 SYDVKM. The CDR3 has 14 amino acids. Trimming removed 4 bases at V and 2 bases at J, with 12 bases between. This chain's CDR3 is CASSSQAIPYEQYF. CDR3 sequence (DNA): TGTGCCAGCAGTTCCCAGGCCATACCCTACGAGCAGTACTTC.

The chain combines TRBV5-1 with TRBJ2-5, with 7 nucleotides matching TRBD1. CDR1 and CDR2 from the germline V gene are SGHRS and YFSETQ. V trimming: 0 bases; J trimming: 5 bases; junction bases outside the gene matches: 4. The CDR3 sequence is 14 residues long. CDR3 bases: TGCGCCAGCAGCTTGGCGGGGACAGCGGAGACCCAGTACTTC. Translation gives CASSLAGTAETQYF.

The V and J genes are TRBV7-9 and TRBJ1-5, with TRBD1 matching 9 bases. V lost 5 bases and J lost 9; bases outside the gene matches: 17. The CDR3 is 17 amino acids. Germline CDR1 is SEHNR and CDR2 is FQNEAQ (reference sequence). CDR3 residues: CASSHQQGAFPEGPQHF. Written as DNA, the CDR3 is TGTGCCAGCAGCCACCAACAGGGGGCTTTTCCCGAGGGGCCCCAGCATTTT.

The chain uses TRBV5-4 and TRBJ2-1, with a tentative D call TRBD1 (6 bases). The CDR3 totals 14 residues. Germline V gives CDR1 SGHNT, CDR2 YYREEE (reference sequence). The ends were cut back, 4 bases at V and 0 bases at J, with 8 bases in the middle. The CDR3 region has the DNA TGTGCCAGCAGCGGGACAAGCTCCTACAATGAGCAGTTCTTC. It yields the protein CASSGTSSYNEQFF.

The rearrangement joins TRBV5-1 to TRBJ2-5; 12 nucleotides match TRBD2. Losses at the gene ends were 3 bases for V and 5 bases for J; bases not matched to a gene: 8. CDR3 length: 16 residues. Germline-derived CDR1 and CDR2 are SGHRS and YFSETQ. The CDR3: CASSSTTSGGGETQYF. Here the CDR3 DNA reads TGCGCCAGCAGCTCAACGACTAGCGGGGGTGGTGAGACCCAGTACTTC.

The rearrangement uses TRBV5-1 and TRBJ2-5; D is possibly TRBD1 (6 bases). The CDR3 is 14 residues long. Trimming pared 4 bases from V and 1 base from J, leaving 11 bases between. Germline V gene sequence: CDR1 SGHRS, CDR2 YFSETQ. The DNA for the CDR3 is TGCGCCAGCAGCCCCGGGACATCCCAAGAGACCCAGTACTTC. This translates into CASSPGTSQETQYF.

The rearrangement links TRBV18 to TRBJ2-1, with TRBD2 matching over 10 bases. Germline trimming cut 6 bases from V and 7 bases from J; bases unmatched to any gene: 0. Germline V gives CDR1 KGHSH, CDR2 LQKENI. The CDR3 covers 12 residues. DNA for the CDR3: TGTGCCAGCTCGGGACTAGCGAATGAGCAGTTCTTC. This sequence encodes CASSGLANEQFF.

The chain's CDR3 is CASNPGDRGNSPLHF. For the CDR3, the DNA is TGCGCCAGCAACCCCGGGGACAGGGGGAATTCACCCCTCCACTTT. The V and J genes are TRBV5-1 and TRBJ1-6, with TRBD1 matching 11 bases. The germline V gene has CDR1 SGHRS and CDR2 YFSETQ. V was clipped by 6 bases and J by 7 bases; unmatched bases: 6. CDR3 length equals 15 residues.

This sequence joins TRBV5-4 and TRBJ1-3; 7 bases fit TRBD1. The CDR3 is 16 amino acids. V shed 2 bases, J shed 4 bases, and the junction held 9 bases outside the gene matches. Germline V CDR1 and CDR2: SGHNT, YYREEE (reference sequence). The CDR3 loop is CASSLGPPGQGNTIYF. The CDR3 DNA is TGTGCCAGCAGCTTAGGGCCTCCGGGACAGGGAAACACCATATATTTT.

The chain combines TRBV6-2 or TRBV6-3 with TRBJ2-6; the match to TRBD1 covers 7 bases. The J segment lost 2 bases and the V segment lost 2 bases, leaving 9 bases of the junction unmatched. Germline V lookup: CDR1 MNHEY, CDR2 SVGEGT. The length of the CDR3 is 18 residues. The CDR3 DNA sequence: TGTGCCAGCAGTTACCCCACAGGGGTTCCTCCTGGGGCCAACGTCCTGACTTTC. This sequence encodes CASSYPTGVPPGANVLTF.

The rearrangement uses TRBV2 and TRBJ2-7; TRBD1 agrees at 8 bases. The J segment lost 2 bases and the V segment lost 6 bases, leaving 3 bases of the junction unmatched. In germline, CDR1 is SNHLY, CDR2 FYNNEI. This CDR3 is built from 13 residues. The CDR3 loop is CASRTGDTYEQYF. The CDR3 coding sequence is TGTGCCAGCAGGACAGGGGATACCTACGAGCAGTACTTC.

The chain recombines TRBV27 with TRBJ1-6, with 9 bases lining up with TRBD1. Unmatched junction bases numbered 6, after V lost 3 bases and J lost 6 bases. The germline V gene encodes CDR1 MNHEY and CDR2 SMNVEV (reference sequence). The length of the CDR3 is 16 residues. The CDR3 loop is CASSFLRTGVNSPLHF. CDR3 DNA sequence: TGTGCCAGCAGTTTCCTCAGGACAGGGGTTAATTCACCCCTCCACTTT.

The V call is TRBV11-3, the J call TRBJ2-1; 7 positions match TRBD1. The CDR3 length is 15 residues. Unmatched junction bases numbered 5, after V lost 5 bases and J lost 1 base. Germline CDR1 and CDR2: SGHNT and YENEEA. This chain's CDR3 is CASSPGGISYNEQFF. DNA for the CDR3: TGTGCCAGCAGCCCAGGGGGTATTTCCTACAATGAGCAGTTCTTC.

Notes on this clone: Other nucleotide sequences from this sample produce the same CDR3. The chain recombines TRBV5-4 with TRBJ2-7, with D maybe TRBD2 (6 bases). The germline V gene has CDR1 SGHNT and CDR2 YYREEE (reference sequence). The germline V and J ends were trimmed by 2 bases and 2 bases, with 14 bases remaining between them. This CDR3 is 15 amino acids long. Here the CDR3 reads CASSFGSSDTYEQYF. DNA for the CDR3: TGTGCCAGCAGCTTTGGCTCTAGCGATACCTACGAGCAGTACTTC.

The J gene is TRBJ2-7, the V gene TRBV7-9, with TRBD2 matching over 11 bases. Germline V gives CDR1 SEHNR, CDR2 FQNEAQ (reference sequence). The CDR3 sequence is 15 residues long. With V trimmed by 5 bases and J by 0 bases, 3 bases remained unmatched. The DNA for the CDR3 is TGTGCCAGCAGCCAACTAGCGGGAGTCTCCTACGAGCAGTACTTC. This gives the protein CASSQLAGVSYEQYF.

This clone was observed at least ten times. CDR3 residues: CASSFGRGPLPGELFF. CDR3 DNA sequence: TGTGCCAGCAGCTTCGGCAGGGGGCCTTTACCCGGGGAGCTGTTTTTT. The V and J genes are TRBV7-8 and TRBJ2-2; TRBD1 agrees at 8 bases. The CDR3 totals 16 residues. The V segment lost 3 bases and the J segment 6 bases; nucleotides outside the gene matches: 9. Germline-derived CDR1 and CDR2 are SGHVS and FQNEAQ.

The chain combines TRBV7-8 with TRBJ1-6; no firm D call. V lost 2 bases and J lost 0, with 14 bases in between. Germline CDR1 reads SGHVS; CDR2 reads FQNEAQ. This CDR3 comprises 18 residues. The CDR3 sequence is CASSLYFSTGSYNSPLHF. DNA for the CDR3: TGTGCCAGCAGCTTATATTTCTCCACCGGCTCCTATAATTCACCCCTCCACTTT.